This T cell receptor beta chain was observed in a study of cytomegalovirus exposure and HLA in healthy donors. Study context: Among the roughly 400 donors who were genotyped, roughly 86% fell in the genetic ancestry cluster that is associated with self-reported Caucasian donors. Broader study findings: Roughly uniform depth of sequencing across donors was assumed in presence/absence analyses.

Remarks on this clone: The antigen is undetermined.

With 60 Vbeta and 13 Jbeta primers, the PCR was carried out. Only in-frame clones appear in the TCRdb table, and some are missing; sequencing was by immunoSEQ multiplex PCR. The sample has approximately 150,000 clones, roughly 80% seen once. Everyone who donated was a healthy bone marrow donor. What was sequenced was PBMCs. The receptor comes from a man aged 18 to 29 in good health and CMV-seropositive.

The CDR3 sequence is CASSLSGTVGFETQYF. The CDR3 bases are TGTGCCAGCAGCTTATCTGGGACAGTGGGTTTTGAGACCCAGTACTTC. This rearrangement joins TRBV5-4 to TRBJ2-5; 7 bases are a match to TRBD1. J lost 5 bases, V lost 2 bases, and 12 bases had no gene match. The CDR3 consists of 16 residues. CDR1 is SGHNT, CDR2 YYREEE, per germline (reference sequence).